The 10 T cell receptor beta chains in this list originate from one sample, sequenced in a study of PD-1 blockade in classical Hodgkin lymphoma. All patients experienced relapse after autologous stem cell transplantation, and brentuximab vedotin exposure was variable. Profiling relied on immunoSEQ multiplex PCR, and the TCRdb table lists in-frame clones only, not all of them. Found here are roughly 4,500 clones, around 60% of them singletons; the top ten hold 35% to 40%. The material sequenced was peripheral blood mononuclear cells (PBMCs), taken at baseline. All receptors come from a human donor with classical Hodgkin lymphoma.

This chain uses TRBV4-1 with TRBJ2-2; possible D gene TRBD2, 6 bases. Trimming cost V 2 bases and J 0 bases, with 10 bases left between them. CDR1 and CDR2 from the germline V gene are MGHRA and YSYEKL. The CDR3 consists of 16 residues. This chain's CDR3 is CASSQFGGANTGELFF. For the CDR3, the DNA is TGCGCCAGCAGCCAATTCGGGGGAGCGAACACCGGGGAGCTGTTTTTT.

In DNA, the CDR3 is TGTGCCAGCGGGCGGGACATCGTTGGCGAGCAGTACTTC. Its protein is CASGRDIVGEQYF. The chain combines TRBV2 with TRBJ2-7; D is perhaps TRBD1 or TRBD2 (6 bases each). Between the trimmed V and J ends, which lost 8 bases and 6 bases, there was a span of 17 bases. Germline CDR1 reads SNHLY; CDR2 reads FYNNEI. CDR3 length: 13 residues.

This clone showed up just a few times. In nucleotides, the CDR3 is TGTGCCAGCAGCGGGAGGGGACAGGGGAACACTGAAGCTTTCTTT. It specifies CASSGRGQGNTEAFF. J is TRBJ1-1 and V is TRBV9, with 9 bases matching TRBD1. This CDR3 has 15 amino acids. Germline loops: CDR1 SGDLS, CDR2 YYNGEE. Germline trimming cut 3 bases from V and 1 base from J; bases unmatched to any gene: 4.

The chain employs TRBV27 and TRBJ1-1; D gene unclear. The germline CDR1 and CDR2 sequences are MNHEY and SMNVEV (reference sequence). V was trimmed by 8 bases and J by 6 bases, leaving 13 bases between them. The CDR3 is 12 amino acids. The DNA of the CDR3 is TGTGCCAGCGGCGGGTCCAGGCCTGAAGCTTTCTTT. The encoded protein is CASGGSRPEAFF.

The chain has TRBV5-1 and TRBJ2-7, with 7 bases lining up with TRBD2. This CDR3 has 15 amino acids. Germline CDR1 is SGHRS and CDR2 is YFSETQ. The trim removed 6 bases at V and 6 bases at J, leaving 15 bases unmatched. CDR3 amino acids: CASTYISGISGEQYF. Written as DNA, the CDR3 is TGCGCCAGCACCTATATCAGCGGGATATCTGGCGAGCAGTACTTC.

This clone was seen only a few times. The chain joins TRBV6-1 to TRBJ1-1; tentatively, D is TRBD1 (6 bases). V was cut by 5 bases and J by 5 bases, with 12 bases left in between. The CDR3 is 13 residues long. Germline loops: CDR1 MNHNS, CDR2 SASEGT. CDR3 amino acids: CASSKQGGTEAFF. The CDR3 DNA sequence: TGTGCCAGCAGTAAACAGGGTGGTACTGAAGCTTTCTTT.

This chain joins TRBV5-1 and TRBJ2-7, with 11 positions matching TRBD1. The V segment lost 3 bases and the J segment 1 base; nucleotides outside the gene matches: 3. This CDR3 is built from 15 residues. In germline, CDR1 is SGHRS, CDR2 YFSETQ. Here the CDR3 DNA reads TGCGCCAGCAGCTACGGGACAGGGGGATCCTACGAGCAGTACTTC. Protein product: CASSYGTGGSYEQYF.

Points on this clone: In the same sample, other DNA sequences code for this CDR3. The chain carries TRBV5-5 and TRBJ2-3; D not resolved. CDR3 length equals 12 residues. Trimming took 2 bases from V and 6 from J, leaving 7 bases between them. Germline V gene data show CDR1 as SGHKS and CDR2 as YYEKEE (reference sequence). CDR3 nucleotide sequence: TGTGCCAGCAGCTTCACTACGGATACGCAGTATTTT. Translated: CASSFTTDTQYF.

The J gene is TRBJ1-1, the V gene TRBV19, with D uncertain. The CDR3 consists of 13 residues. Germline V gene lookup returns CDR1 LNHDA and CDR2 SQIVND (reference sequence). The V end was cut by 3 bases, the J end by 1 base, with 6 bases between. The CDR3, as DNA: TGTGCCAGTAGTATTTCAGGGAACACTGAAGCTTTCTTT. Its translation is CASSISGNTEAFF.

CDR3 bases: TGTGCCAGCAGCCGCGGACAGGAACGGCTGTTTTTT. Translation gives CASSRGQERLFF. The chain employs TRBV6-5 and TRBJ1-4; TRBD1 matches at 7 bases. With V trimmed by 6 bases and J by 14 bases, 9 bases remained unmatched. Germline V gives CDR1 MNHEY, CDR2 SVGAGI. The CDR3 sequence is 12 residues long.